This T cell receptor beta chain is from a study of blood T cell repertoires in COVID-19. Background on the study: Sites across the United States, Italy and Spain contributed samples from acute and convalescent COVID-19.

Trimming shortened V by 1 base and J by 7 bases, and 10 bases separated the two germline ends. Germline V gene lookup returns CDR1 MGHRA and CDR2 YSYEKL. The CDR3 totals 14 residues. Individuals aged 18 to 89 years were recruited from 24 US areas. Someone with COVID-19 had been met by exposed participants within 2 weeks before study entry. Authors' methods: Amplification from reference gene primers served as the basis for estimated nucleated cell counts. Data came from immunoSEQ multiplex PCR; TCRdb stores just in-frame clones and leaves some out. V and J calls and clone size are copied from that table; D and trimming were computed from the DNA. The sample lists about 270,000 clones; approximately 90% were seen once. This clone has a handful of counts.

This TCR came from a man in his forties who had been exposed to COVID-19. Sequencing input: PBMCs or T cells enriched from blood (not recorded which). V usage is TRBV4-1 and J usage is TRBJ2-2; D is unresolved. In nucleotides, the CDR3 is TGCGCCAGCAGCCAAGGGAGTCGGAGCGGGGAGCTGTTTTTT. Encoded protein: CASSQGSRSGELFF.